Here is one T cell receptor (beta chain) with its context. Sequenced by immunoSEQ multiplex PCR; TCRdb stores in-frame clones only, minus some. The sample has about 83,000 clones, 92% seen once. The germline CDR1 and CDR2 sequences are LGHNA and YNFKEQ. V was pared by 0 bases and J by 4 bases, with 15 bases between. The CDR3 spans 16 residues. The data stem from a study of technical replicates of blood from several donors. Sequencing was carried out using T cells isolated from PBMCs. The chain employs TRBV4-2 and TRBJ1-2; D is unresolved. This TCR was sampled from a human donor in good health. CDR3 nucleotide sequence: TGTGCCAGCAGCCAAGATGGTGGAGCGGGGATCTATGGCTACACCTTC. This translates into CASSQDGGAGIYGYTF.